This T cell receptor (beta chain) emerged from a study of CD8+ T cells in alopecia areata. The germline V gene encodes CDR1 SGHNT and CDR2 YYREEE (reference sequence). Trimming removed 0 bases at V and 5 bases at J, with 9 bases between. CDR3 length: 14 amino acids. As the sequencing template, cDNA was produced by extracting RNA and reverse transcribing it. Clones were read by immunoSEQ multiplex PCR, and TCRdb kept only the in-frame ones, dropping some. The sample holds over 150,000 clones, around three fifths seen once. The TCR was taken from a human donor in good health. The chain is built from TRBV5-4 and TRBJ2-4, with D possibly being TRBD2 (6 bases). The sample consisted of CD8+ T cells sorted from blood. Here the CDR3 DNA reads TGTGCCAGCAGCTTGGGTGGACTACAAAACATTCAGTACTTC. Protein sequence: CASSLGGLQNIQYF.